Following are 14 T cell receptor beta chains from one sample sequenced in a study of beta chain features in type 1 diabetes. Reverse transcription of all isolated RNA meant that expressed TCRB transcripts were sequenced. Profiling relied on immunoSEQ multiplex PCR, and the TCRdb table lists in-frame clones only, not all of them. Of 900,000 or so clones in the sample, roughly 16% are singletons; the top ten hold around 0.02%. Sequences were obtained from naive CD4+ T cells from blood. The receptor set was obtained from a young woman in good health.

In this sample, this clone turned up a few times. DNA of the CDR3: TGCAGCTTTAGTCCTCTTGGACACGCCTTTTCAGAGACCCAGTACTTC. Its protein product is CSFSPLGHAFSETQYF. This chain connects TRBV29-1 to TRBJ2-5, with D possibly TRBD1 on 5 matching bases. The V gene lost 8 bases and the J gene lost 4 bases, with 26 bases spanning the gap. The germline V gene has CDR1 SQVTM and CDR2 ANQGSEA. The CDR3 has 16 amino acids.

There are a few counts of this clone. The J gene is TRBJ2-2, the V gene TRBV6-5; the D is unclear. V was shortened by 0 bases and J by 2 bases, with 7 bases between the two germline ends. Germline V gives CDR1 MNHEY, CDR2 SVGAGI. The CDR3 consists of 15 residues. The DNA of the CDR3 is TGTGCCAGCAGTTACTCCCCCCAAAACACCGGGGAGCTGTTTTTT. Protein: CASSYSPQNTGELFF.

The chain uses TRBV6-5 and TRBJ2-2; D is perhaps TRBD2 (5 bases). The CDR3 covers 13 residues. CDR1 and CDR2 (germline): MNHEY, SVGAGI. V dropped 6 bases and J dropped 6 bases, with 11 bases sitting between them. The DNA for the CDR3 is TGTGCCAGCAGCGGACTGAGATCCGGGGAGCTGTTTTTT. Amino acid sequence: CASSGLRSGELFF.

This clone was found a few times. The rearrangement joins TRBV18 to TRBJ2-5; possible D gene TRBD1, 5 bases. The ends were cut back, 0 bases at V and 3 bases at J, with 8 bases in the middle. Germline CDR1 KGHSH, CDR2 LQKENI. The CDR3 is 14 amino acids. The CDR3 reads CASSPPIREETQYF. In DNA form, the CDR3 reads TGTGCCAGCTCACCACCTATCAGGGAAGAGACCCAGTACTTC.

The rearrangement uses TRBV9 and TRBJ2-7; 9 nucleotides agree with TRBD1. Germline V gene sequence: CDR1 SGDLS, CDR2 YYNGEE. This CDR3 contains 15 residues. The ends lost 0 bases at V and 6 bases at J; junction bases unmatched: 7. CDR3 loop: CASSVGGQGLVEQYF. CDR3 nucleotides: TGTGCCAGCAGCGTAGGAGGACAGGGGCTTGTCGAGCAGTACTTC. Full variable domain (missing parts from reference TRBV9 and TRBJ2-7): DSGVTQTPKHLITATGQRVTLRCSPRSGDLSVYWYQQSLDQGLQFLIQYYNGEERAKGNILERFSAQQFPDLHSELNLSSLELGDSALYFCASSVGGQGLVEQYFGPGTRLTVT.

The chain couples TRBV7-3 to TRBJ1-2; no reliable D call. V lost 2 bases to trimming and J lost 4 bases, with 11 bases between them. The length of the CDR3 is 14 residues. The germline gives CDR1 SGHTA, CDR2 FQGTGA. The CDR3 here is CASSLGPFPYGYTF. In DNA, the CDR3 is TGTGCCAGCAGCTTAGGCCCGTTCCCCTATGGCTACACCTTC.

Remarks on this clone: Within the sample, other DNA sequences also encode this same CDR3. The gene calls are TRBV18 and TRBJ2-7, with 8 bases lining up with TRBD1. There are 14 residues in the CDR3. V was pared by 3 bases and J by 1 base, with 2 bases of the junction left unmatched. Germline V lookup: CDR1 KGHSH, CDR2 LQKENI. Written as DNA, the CDR3 is TGTGCCAGCTCACCGGGGACAGGATCCTACGAGCAGTACTTC. The encoded protein is CASSPGTGSYEQYF.

In its sample, this clone was seen a few times. This chain joins TRBV7-2 and TRBJ1-3; D not certain. From germline, CDR1 is SGHTA and CDR2 FQGNSA. CDR3 length: 12 amino acids. V was trimmed by 5 bases and J by 7 bases, leaving 9 bases between them. The CDR3, as DNA: TGTGCCAGCAGCCGTCCACGGAACACCATATATTTT. Amino acids: CASSRPRNTIYF.

The V and J genes are TRBV10-2 and TRBJ2-5; D is ambiguous. The CDR3 contains 13 residues. Germline-derived CDR1 and CDR2 are WSHSY and SAAADI. V shed 5 bases and J shed 0 bases, with 7 bases lying between them. CDR3 residues: CASSRRNQETQYF. DNA for the CDR3: TGCGCCAGCAGTCGACGGAACCAAGAGACCCAGTACTTC.

This clone was recorded a few times. The chain recombines TRBV10-3 with TRBJ2-1; TRBD2 might be the D (6 bases). Germline loops: CDR1 ENHRY, CDR2 SYGVKD. The CDR3 is 13 amino acids. V was cut by 8 bases and J by 4 bases, with 12 bases left in between. CDR3 nucleotide sequence: TGTGCCATCGCCGGGACTGGATACAATGAGCAGTTCTTC. It yields the protein CAIAGTGYNEQFF.

The genes are TRBV2 and TRBJ1-5; D uncertain. CDR1 is SNHLY, CDR2 FYNNEI, per germline. V gave up 3 bases and J gave up 3 bases, with 6 bases separating them. The CDR3 runs 13 residues. In DNA, the CDR3 is TGTGCCAGCAGTGAGGGTTACAATCAGCCCCAGCATTTT. Its protein product is CASSEGYNQPQHF.

The genes are TRBV7-3 and TRBJ2-2; D not certain. The CDR3 contains 13 residues. V gave up 4 bases and J gave up 7 bases, with 10 bases separating them. Germline assignment: CDR1 SGHTA and CDR2 FQGTGA. DNA for the CDR3: TGTGCCAGCAGCTGGAGTCATTTCGGGGAGCTGTTTTTT. This codes for CASSWSHFGELFF.

This clone was found a few times. The chain links TRBV4-3 to TRBJ2-7; 11 bases line up with TRBD1. This CDR3 contains 15 residues. V was clipped by 3 bases and J by 5 bases; unmatched bases: 6. Looked up from germline, CDR1 is LGHNA and CDR2 is YSLEER. CDR3 nucleotide sequence: TGCGCCAGCAGCCAGATTAGGACAGGGGGCAACGAGCAGTACTTC. This gives the protein CASSQIRTGGNEQYF.

The chain links TRBV6-5 to TRBJ1-2; 8 nucleotides line up with TRBD1. There are 14 residues in the CDR3. V shed 5 bases, J shed 7 bases, and the junction held 9 bases outside the gene matches. CDR1 MNHEY and CDR2 SVGAGI come from the germline V gene. CDR3 bases: TGTGCCAGCAGTACCAGAACAACAGGGGGTGGCTACACCTTC. Residues: CASSTRTTGGGYTF.